Here is one T cell receptor beta chain with its context. These data belong to a study of blood T cell repertoires in COVID-19. The overall study: Samples taken during acute and convalescent COVID-19 were collected in the United States, Italy and Spain. Sources were T cells, B-cell-depleted T cells, or PBMCs; the material itself was cDNA or gDNA.

Per the original data handling: Reference gene primer amplification gave estimated nucleated cell counts. This table comes from immunoSEQ multiplex PCR, and its TCRdb copy is limited to in-frame clones, with some not included. For V, J and clone size, that table is used; D and trimming come from the DNA. Of about 220,000 clones in the sample, around 81% were seen once. The source material was peripheral blood. The clonotype comes from a woman aged 55-69 years with acute or convalescent COVID-19.

CDR3 nucleotide sequence: TGTGCCAGCAGTCCCAGGGTGCATCAGCCCCAGCATTTT. Its translation is CASSPRVHQPQHF. The gene calls are TRBV6-5 and TRBJ1-5, with a possible D match to TRBD1 (5 bases). Trimming took 5 bases from V and 5 from J, leaving 10 bases between them. Per the germline V gene, CDR1 is MNHEY and CDR2 is SVGAGI. The CDR3 totals 13 residues.